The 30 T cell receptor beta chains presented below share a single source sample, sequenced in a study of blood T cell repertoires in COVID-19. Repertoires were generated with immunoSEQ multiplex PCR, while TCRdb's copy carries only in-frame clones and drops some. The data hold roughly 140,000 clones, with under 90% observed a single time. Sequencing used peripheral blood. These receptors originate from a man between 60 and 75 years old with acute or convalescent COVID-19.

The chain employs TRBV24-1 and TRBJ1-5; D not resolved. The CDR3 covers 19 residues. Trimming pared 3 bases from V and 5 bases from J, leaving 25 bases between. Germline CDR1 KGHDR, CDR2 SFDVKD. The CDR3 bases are TGTGCCACCAGTGATATGCGGAAGGATATCTACCGAAAATATCAGCCCCAGCATTTT. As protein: CATSDMRKDIYRKYQPQHF.

As DNA, the CDR3 is TGCGCCAGCAGTCGGACTAGCGGGACAGATACGCAGTATTTT. Translation: CASSRTSGTDTQYF. The chain carries TRBV4-1 and TRBJ2-3, with 11 bases aligning to TRBD2. In germline, CDR1 is MGHRA, CDR2 YSYEKL. The CDR3 covers 14 residues. The J segment lost 3 bases and the V segment lost 6 bases, leaving 2 bases of the junction unmatched.

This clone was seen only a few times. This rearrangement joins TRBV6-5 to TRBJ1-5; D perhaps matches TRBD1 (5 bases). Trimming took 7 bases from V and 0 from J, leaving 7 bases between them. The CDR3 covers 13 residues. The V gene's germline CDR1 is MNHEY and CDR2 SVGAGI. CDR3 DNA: TGTGCCAGCATAGACAGTAGCAATCAGCCCCAGCATTTT. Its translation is CASIDSSNQPQHF.

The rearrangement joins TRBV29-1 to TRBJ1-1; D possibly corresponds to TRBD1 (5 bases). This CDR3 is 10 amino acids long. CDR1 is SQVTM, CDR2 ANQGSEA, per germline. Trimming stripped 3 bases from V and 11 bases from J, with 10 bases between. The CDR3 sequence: CSVDTAGAFF. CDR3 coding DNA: TGCAGCGTTGATACGGCAGGGGCTTTCTTT.

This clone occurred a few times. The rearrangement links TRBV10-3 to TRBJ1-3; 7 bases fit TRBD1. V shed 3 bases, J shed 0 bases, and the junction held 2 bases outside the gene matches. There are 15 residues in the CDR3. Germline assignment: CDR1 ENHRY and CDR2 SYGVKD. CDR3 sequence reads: CAISEDRASGNTIYF. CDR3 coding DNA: TGTGCCATCAGTGAAGACAGGGCCTCTGGAAACACCATATATTTT.

The CDR3 bases are TGTGCCAGTAGTCTCGGGTGGGATTCACCCCTCCACTTT. As protein: CASSLGWDSPLHF. V gene TRBV19 combines with J gene TRBJ1-6; the D is unclear. This CDR3 has 13 residues. Germline values: CDR1 LNHDA, CDR2 SQIVND (reference sequence). V lost 5 bases and J lost 8, with 10 bases in between.

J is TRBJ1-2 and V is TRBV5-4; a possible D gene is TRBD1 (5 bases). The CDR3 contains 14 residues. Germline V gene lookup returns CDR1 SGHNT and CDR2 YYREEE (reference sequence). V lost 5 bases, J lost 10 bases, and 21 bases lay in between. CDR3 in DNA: TGTGCCAGCAGGGCTGGGACTCCCACTAAGGACTACACCTTC. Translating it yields CASRAGTPTKDYTF.

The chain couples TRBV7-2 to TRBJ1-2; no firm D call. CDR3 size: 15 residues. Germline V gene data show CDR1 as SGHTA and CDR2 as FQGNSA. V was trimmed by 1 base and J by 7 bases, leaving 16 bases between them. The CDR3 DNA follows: TGTGCCAGCAGCTTAGAAATAGGGCAGCGGGCTGGCTACACCTTC. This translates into CASSLEIGQRAGYTF.

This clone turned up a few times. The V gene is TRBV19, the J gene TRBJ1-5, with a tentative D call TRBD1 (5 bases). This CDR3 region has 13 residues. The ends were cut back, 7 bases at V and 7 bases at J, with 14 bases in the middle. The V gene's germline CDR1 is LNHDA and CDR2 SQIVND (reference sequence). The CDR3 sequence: CASNAGRSQPQHF. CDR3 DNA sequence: TGTGCCAGTAATGCAGGGAGGTCACAGCCCCAGCATTTT. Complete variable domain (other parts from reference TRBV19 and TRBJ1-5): DGGITQSPKYLFRKEGQNVTLSCEQNLNHDAMYWYRQDPGQGLRLIYYSQIVNDFQKGDIAEGYSVSREKKESFPLTVTSAQKNPTAFYLCASNAGRSQPQHFGDGTRLSIL.

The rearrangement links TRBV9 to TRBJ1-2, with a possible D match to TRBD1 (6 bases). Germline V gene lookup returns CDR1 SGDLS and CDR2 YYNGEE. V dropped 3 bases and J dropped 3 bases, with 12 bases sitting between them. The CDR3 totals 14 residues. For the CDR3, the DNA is TGTGCCAGCAGCGCATCAACAGGGTACTATGGCTACACCTTC. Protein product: CASSASTGYYGYTF.

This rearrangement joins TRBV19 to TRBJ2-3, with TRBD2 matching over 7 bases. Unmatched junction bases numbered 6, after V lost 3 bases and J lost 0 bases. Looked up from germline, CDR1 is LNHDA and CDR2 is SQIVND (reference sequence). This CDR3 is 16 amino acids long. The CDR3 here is CASSIRAGTSTDTQYF. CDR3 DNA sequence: TGTGCCAGTAGTATTCGAGCGGGGACTAGCACAGATACGCAGTATTTT. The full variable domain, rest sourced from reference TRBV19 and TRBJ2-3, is DGGITQSPKYLFRKEGQNVTLSCEQNLNHDAMYWYRQDPGQGLRLIYYSQIVNDFQKGDIAEGYSVSREKKESFPLTVTSAQKNPTAFYLCASSIRAGTSTDTQYFGPGTRLTVL.

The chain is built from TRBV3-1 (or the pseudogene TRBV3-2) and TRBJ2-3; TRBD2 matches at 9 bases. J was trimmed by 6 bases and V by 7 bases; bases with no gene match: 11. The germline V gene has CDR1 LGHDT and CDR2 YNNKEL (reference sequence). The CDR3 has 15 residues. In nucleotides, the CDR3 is TGTGCCAGCACCCCAATGGGGCTAGCGGGGGATACGCAGTATTTT. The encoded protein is CASTPMGLAGDTQYF.

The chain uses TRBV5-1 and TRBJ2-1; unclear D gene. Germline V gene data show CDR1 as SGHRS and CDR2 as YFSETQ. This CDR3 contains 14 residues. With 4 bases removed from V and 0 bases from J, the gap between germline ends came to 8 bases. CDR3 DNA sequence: TGCGCCAGCAGCCTAAGGAGCTCCTACAATGAGCAGTTCTTC. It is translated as CASSLRSSYNEQFF.

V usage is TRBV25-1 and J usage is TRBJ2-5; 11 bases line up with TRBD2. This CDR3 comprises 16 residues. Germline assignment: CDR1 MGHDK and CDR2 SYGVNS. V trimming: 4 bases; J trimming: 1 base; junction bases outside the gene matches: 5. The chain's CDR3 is CASSGQGTSGQETQYF. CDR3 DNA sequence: TGTGCCAGCAGTGGTCAGGGGACTAGCGGCCAAGAGACCCAGTACTTC.

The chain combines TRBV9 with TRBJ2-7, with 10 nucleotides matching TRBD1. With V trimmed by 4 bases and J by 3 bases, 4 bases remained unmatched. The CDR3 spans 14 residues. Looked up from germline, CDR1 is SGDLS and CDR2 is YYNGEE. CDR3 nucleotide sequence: TGTGCCAGCAGCCATGGGACAGGGGACTACGAGCAGTACTTC. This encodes CASSHGTGDYEQYF.

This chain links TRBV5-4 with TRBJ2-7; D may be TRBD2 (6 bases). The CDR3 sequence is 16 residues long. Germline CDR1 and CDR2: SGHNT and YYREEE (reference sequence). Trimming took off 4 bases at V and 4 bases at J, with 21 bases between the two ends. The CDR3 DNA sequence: TGTGCCAGCAGCGCAAAAGGGCCAGGGAGGTTGTACGAGCAGTACTTC. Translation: CASSAKGPGRLYEQYF. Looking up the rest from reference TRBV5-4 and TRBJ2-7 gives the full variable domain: ETGVTQSPTHLIKTRGQQVTLRCSSQSGHNTVSWYQQALGQGPQFIFQYYREEENGRGNFPPRFSGLQFPNYSSELNVNALELDDSALYLCASSAKGPGRLYEQYFGPGTRLTVT.

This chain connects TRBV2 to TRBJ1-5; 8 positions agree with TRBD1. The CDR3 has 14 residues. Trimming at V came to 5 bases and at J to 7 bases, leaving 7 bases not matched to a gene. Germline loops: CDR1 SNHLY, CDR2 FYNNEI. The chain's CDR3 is CASSLDRVGQPQHF. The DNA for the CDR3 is TGTGCCAGCAGTTTGGACAGGGTGGGCCAGCCCCAGCATTTT.

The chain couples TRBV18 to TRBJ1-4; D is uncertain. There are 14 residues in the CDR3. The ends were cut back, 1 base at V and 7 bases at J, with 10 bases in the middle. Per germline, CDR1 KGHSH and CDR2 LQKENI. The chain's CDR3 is CASSPRRVGEKLFF. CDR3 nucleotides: TGTGCCAGCTCACCACGGAGGGTTGGTGAAAAACTGTTTTTT.

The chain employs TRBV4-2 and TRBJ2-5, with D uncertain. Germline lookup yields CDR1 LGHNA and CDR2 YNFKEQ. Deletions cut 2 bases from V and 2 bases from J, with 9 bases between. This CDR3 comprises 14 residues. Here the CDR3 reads CASSQQAAQETQYF. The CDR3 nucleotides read TGTGCCAGCAGCCAACAGGCAGCACAAGAGACCCAGTACTTC.

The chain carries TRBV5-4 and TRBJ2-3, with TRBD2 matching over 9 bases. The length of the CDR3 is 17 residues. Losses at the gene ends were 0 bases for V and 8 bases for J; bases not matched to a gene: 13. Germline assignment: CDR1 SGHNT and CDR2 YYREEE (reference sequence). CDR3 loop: CASSLGGAGGPRVTQYF. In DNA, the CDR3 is TGTGCCAGCAGCTTGGGAGGTGCGGGAGGGCCTCGCGTTACGCAGTATTTT.

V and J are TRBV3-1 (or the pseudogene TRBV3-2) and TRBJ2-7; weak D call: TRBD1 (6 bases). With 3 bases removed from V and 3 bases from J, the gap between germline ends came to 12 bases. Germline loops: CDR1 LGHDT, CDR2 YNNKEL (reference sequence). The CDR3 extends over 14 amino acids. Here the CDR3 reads CASSHETGGYEQYF. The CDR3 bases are TGTGCCAGCAGCCACGAGACAGGAGGCTACGAGCAGTACTTC.

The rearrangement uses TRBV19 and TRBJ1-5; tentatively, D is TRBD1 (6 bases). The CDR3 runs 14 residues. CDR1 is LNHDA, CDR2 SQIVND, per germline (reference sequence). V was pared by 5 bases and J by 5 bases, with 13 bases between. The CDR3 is CASSVQGSYQPQHF. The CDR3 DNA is TGTGCCAGTAGTGTACAGGGTTCGTATCAGCCCCAGCATTTT.

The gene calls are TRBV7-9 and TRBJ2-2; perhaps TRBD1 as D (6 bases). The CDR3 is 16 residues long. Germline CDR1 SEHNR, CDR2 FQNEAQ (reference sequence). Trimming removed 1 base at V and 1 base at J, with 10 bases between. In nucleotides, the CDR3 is TGTGCCAGCAGCTTAGTTGCAGGGGTGAACACCGGGGAGCTGTTTTTT. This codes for CASSLVAGVNTGELFF.

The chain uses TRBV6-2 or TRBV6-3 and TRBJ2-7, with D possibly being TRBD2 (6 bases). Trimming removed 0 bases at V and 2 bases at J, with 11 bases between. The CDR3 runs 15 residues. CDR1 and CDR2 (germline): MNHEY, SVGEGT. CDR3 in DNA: TGTGCCAGCAGTTACTCCGGCGGGGCGGCCTACGAGCAGTACTTC. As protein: CASSYSGGAAYEQYF.

The CDR3 region is CASSEAGRGGKAFF. CDR3 nucleotide sequence: TGTGCCAGCAGCGAGGCGGGACGGGGAGGGAAAGCTTTCTTT. V usage is TRBV5-6 and J usage is TRBJ1-1, with D tentatively TRBD1 (5 bases). Germline CDR1 is SGHDT and CDR2 is YYEEEE. This CDR3 spans 14 amino acids. V gave up 4 bases and J gave up 9 bases, with 19 bases separating them.

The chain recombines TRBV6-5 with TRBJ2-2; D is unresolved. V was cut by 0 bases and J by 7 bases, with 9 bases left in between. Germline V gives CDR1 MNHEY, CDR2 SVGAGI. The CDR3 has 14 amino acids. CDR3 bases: TGTGCCAGCAGTTACTCGAGTAGTATCGGGGAGCTGTTTTTT. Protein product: CASSYSSSIGELFF.

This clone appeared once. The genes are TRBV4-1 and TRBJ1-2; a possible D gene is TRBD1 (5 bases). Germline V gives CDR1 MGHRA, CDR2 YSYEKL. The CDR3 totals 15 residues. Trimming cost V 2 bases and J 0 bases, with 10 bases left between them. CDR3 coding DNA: TGCGCCAGCAGCCAACCCGACAGAACTAACTATGGCTACACCTTC. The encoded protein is CASSQPDRTNYGYTF.

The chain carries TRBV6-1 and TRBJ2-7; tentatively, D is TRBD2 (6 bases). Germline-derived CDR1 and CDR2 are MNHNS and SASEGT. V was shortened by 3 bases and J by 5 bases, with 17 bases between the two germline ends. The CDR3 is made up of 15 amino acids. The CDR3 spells CASSDPGGITHEQYF. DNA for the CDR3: TGTGCCAGCAGTGACCCCGGCGGGATTACCCACGAGCAGTACTTC.

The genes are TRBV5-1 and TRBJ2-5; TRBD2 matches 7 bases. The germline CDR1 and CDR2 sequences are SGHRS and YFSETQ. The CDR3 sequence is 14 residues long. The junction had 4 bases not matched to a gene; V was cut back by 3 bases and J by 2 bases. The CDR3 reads CASSSGLPQETQYF. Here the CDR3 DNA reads TGCGCCAGCAGCTCGGGACTACCTCAAGAGACCCAGTACTTC.

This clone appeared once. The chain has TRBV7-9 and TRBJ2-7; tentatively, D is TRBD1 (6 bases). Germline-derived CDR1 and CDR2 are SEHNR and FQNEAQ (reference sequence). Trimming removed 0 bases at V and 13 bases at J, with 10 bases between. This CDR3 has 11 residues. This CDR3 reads CASSLAGAAYF. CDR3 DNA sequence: TGTGCCAGCAGCTTAGCGGGGGCAGCCTACTTC.